The clone carrying this T cell receptor (beta chain) occurred once. This sample is drawn from a study of blood T cell repertoires in COVID-19. Study-level background: The study drew acute and convalescent COVID-19 samples from the United States, Italy and Spain. From T cells, B-cell-depleted T cells, or PBMCs came the material, which was cDNA or gDNA.

Under the authors' procedure: Estimated nucleated cell counts came from reference gene primer amplification. This table comes from immunoSEQ multiplex PCR, and its TCRdb copy is limited to in-frame clones, with some not included. V, J and clone size reflect that table, while D and trimming were determined from the DNA. The sample yields over 450,000 clones, about 88% seen once. Seattle researchers signed up patients amid active infection and tracked them longitudinally. CDR3 length: 13 residues. Trimming stripped 0 bases from V and 6 bases from J, with 8 bases between. The V gene's germline CDR1 is MNHEY and CDR2 SVGEGT.

The rearrangement joins TRBV6-2 or TRBV6-3 to TRBJ1-1; possibly TRBD1 for D (5 bases). Sequenced sample: peripheral blood. This TCR came from a man between 18 and 35 years old with COVID-19, enrolled during active disease. The CDR3 here is CASSYSGHPEAFF. CDR3 nucleotide sequence: TGTGCCAGCAGTTACTCTGGACACCCTGAAGCTTTCTTT.